The clone carrying this TCR beta chain has ten or more counts. The V end was cut by 7 bases, the J end by 4 bases, with 8 bases between. This CDR3 contains 12 residues. CDR1 and CDR2 (germline): MNHEY, SMNVEV (reference sequence). This record belongs to a study of T cells after yellow fever vaccination. TCRdb analysed the 5' RACE reads with MiXCR anew, one entry per CDR3 protein. The table lists 170,000 or so distinct CDR3 sequences, 5.5% to 7.5% of them singletons, with 2.9% in the top ten. The material sequenced was CD4+ T cells sorted from PBMCs, taken on the day of the first yellow fever vaccination. The TCR was taken from a man between 18 and 29 years old who received the YFV17D yellow fever vaccine. This sequence joins TRBV27 and TRBJ2-1, with a possible D match to TRBD2 (6 bases). The CDR3 DNA reads as TGTGCCAGCACCGGGGGATACAATGAGCAGTTCTTC. Protein product: CASTGGYNEQFF.